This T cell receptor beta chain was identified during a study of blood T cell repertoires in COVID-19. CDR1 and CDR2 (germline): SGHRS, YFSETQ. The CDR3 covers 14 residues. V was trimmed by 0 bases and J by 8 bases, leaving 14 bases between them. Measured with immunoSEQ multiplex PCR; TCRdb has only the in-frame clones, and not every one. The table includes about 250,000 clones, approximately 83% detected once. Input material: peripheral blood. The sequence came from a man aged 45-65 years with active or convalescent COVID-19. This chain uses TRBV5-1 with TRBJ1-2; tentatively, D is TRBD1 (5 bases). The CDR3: CASSLERGGDGYTF. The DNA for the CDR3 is TGCGCCAGCAGCTTGGAACGGGGGGGTGACGGCTACACCTTC.